This T cell receptor (beta chain) was recorded in a study of cytomegalovirus exposure and HLA in healthy donors. Study results and caveats: Most TCR sequences were rare, but some public TCRs occurred in many donors. Researchers reported that three CMV-associated chains were confirmed in vitro as CMV antigen-specific.

About this clone itself: Its antigen remains unidentified.

V gave up 3 bases and J gave up 1 base; unmatched junction bases: 2. Germline V gene lookup returns CDR1 MGHDK and CDR2 SYGVNS. The CDR3 is 15 residues long. Only in-frame clones appear in the TCRdb table, and some are missing; sequencing was by immunoSEQ multiplex PCR. The table includes around 73,000 clones, over 85% detected once. The sequenced sample was PBMCs. The V gene is TRBV25-1, the J gene TRBJ2-1, with 8 nucleotides matching TRBD1. This clonotype originated in a woman aged 18 to 35 in good health and CMV-seropositive. The DNA for the CDR3 is TGTGCCAGCAGTGAGGGGACAGGATCCTACAATGAGCAGTTCTTC. Its protein is CASSEGTGSYNEQFF.